The TCR beta chain described here comes from a study of monozygotic twins with inflammatory bowel disease. Study-wide findings and caveats: In patient repertoires, differing immunosuppressive treatments may have added some variability. Compared with healthy co-twins, IBD patients showed reduced TCRbeta repertoire diversity by inverse Simpson.

About this clonotype: Its matching antigen is unknown.

TCRdb derives one entry per CDR3 protein from the 5' RACE reads, leaving out DNA. In all, the sample yields 300,000 to 400,000 distinct CDR3 sequences. This CDR3 has 14 residues. From germline, CDR1 is GTSNPN and CDR2 SVGIG (reference sequence). The gene calls are TRBV30 and TRBJ1-1. The TCR originated in a human donor with ulcerative colitis or Crohn's disease, or a healthy co-twin of an affected twin (not recorded which). Sequencing was carried out using blood. The CDR3 is CAWSVLGSDTEAFF.